Shown below are 20 T cell receptor beta chains from a single sample sequenced in a study of shared clonotypes between healthy human individuals. Generated by immunoSEQ multiplex PCR, the TCRdb table keeps only in-frame clones and is missing some. In the table there are around 2,000,000 clones, roughly 94% of which are singletons. CD45RO-negative cells were positively selected for CCR7, leaving out terminally differentiated effector memory CD45RA+ cells. The sample was naive CD8+ T cells sorted from blood. Every receptor here comes from a man aged 18 to 30 in good health.

The chain uses TRBV1 and TRBJ2-7; the D call TRBD2 from the table was never checked on the DNA. TRBV1 represents a pseudogene. CDR3 length equals 15 residues. The CDR3 region has the DNA TGCACCAACAGCGTAGCGGGGGTTGAAGGGGCTGGGCAGTACTTC. It is translated as CTNSVAGVEGAGQYF.

The V gene is TRBV28, the J gene TRBJ2-7, with D perhaps matching TRBD1 (6 bases). Germline values: CDR1 MDHEN, CDR2 SYDVKM. V lost 5 bases, J lost 2 bases, and 13 bases lay in between. There are 14 residues in the CDR3. As DNA, the CDR3 is TGTGCCAGCAGTCAAGGGGGTTCTACCTACGAGCAGTACTTC. This encodes CASSQGGSTYEQYF.

This sequence joins TRBV6-6 and TRBJ2-5, with TRBD1 identical over 8 bases. This CDR3 region has 14 residues. CDR1 and CDR2 from the germline V gene are MNHNY and SVGAGI (reference sequence). Trimming cost V 2 bases and J 5 bases; bases outside gene matches: 4. Here the CDR3 reads CASSYDRGGETQYF. CDR3 nucleotides: TGTGCCAGCAGTTACGACAGGGGCGGTGAGACCCAGTACTTC.

The chain uses TRBV4-3 and TRBJ2-1; 7 bases are a match to TRBD2. Germline assignment: CDR1 LGHNA and CDR2 YSLEER. Trimming at V came to 0 bases and at J to 6 bases, leaving 5 bases not matched to a gene. The length of the CDR3 is 15 residues. CDR3 protein: CASSQDLSGINEQFF. CDR3 in DNA: TGCGCCAGCAGCCAAGACCTCAGCGGGATCAATGAGCAGTTCTTC.

The rearrangement joins TRBV5-6 to TRBJ1-1; tentatively, D is TRBD1 (5 bases). In germline, CDR1 is SGHDT, CDR2 YYEEEE. CDR3 length: 12 residues. The V end lost 0 bases, the J end lost 7 bases, and 7 bases lay between the germline ends. The CDR3 protein is CASSLEGNEAFF. CDR3 in DNA: TGTGCCAGCAGCTTGGAGGGGAATGAAGCTTTCTTT. The full variable domain, in which reference TRBV5-6 and TRBJ1-1 provide the parts outside the CDR3, is DAGVTQSPTHLIKTRGQQVTLRCSPKSGHDTVSWYQQALGQGPQFIFQYYEEEERQRGNFPDRFSGHQFPNYSSELNVNALLLGDSALYLCASSLEGNEAFFGQGTRLTVV.

The genes are TRBV7-6 and TRBJ2-1; 10 nucleotides match TRBD2. The germline V gene has CDR1 SGHVS and CDR2 FNYEAQ. V lost 1 base, J lost 5 bases, and 5 bases stayed unmatched. The CDR3 runs 16 residues. Here the CDR3 DNA reads TGTGCCAGCAGCTTAGAACAAGCGGGAGGGCACAATGAGCAGTTCTTC. Amino acid sequence: CASSLEQAGGHNEQFF.

The rearrangement joins TRBV10-3 to TRBJ2-1; no clear D gene. V shed 3 bases and J shed 0 bases, with 9 bases lying between them. This CDR3 region has 15 residues. CDR1 and CDR2 from the germline V gene are ENHRY and SYGVKD. Here the CDR3 reads CAISDPPGSYNEQFF. CDR3 sequence (DNA): TGTGCCATCAGTGACCCACCTGGCTCCTACAATGAGCAGTTCTTC.

The V and J genes are TRBV19 and TRBJ1-5; D call uncertain. Trimming removed 4 bases at V and 1 base at J, with 8 bases between. Germline CDR1 and CDR2: LNHDA and SQIVND (reference sequence). The CDR3 sequence is 14 residues long. The CDR3 spells CASSTGNSNQPQHF. For the CDR3, the DNA is TGTGCCAGTAGTACGGGAAACAGCAATCAGCCCCAGCATTTT.

On this clone: At the DNA level, this CDR3 is encoded by other sequences in the same sample as well. The chain recombines TRBV10-1 with TRBJ2-2; D gene unclear. CDR1 and CDR2 from the germline V gene are WNHNN and SYGVQD (reference sequence). V was shortened by 0 bases and J by 8 bases, with 4 bases between the two germline ends. CDR3 length: 12 residues. This CDR3 is CASSESGGELFF. The DNA of the CDR3 is TGCGCCAGCAGTGAGTCTGGAGGGGAGCTGTTTTTT.

The chain couples TRBV27 to TRBJ1-2; a possible D gene is TRBD1 (5 bases). Germline V gene data show CDR1 as MNHEY and CDR2 as SMNVEV (reference sequence). Trimming pared 3 bases from V and 2 bases from J, leaving 16 bases between. The CDR3 extends over 16 amino acids. The DNA of the CDR3 is TGTGCCAGCAGTTTGGGACCGCCGAATGAGAACTATGGCTACACCTTC. Amino acids: CASSLGPPNENYGYTF.

The genes are TRBV5-4 and TRBJ2-1; 11 bases match TRBD2. Losses at the gene ends were 6 bases for V and 6 bases for J; bases not matched to a gene: 5. The CDR3 extends over 14 amino acids. Germline-derived CDR1 and CDR2 are SGHNT and YYREEE (reference sequence). The CDR3 spells CASTISGGANEQFF. CDR3 sequence (DNA): TGTGCCAGCACTATTAGCGGGGGGGCCAATGAGCAGTTCTTC.

V and J are TRBV11-2 and TRBJ2-7; TRBD1 matches 9 bases. V lost 2 bases to trimming and J lost 1 base; unmatched junction nucleotides: 6. The germline V gene encodes CDR1 SGHAT and CDR2 FQNNGV. CDR3 length: 16 amino acids. CDR3 amino acids: CASSLWTGEGSYEQYF. The DNA of the CDR3 is TGTGCCAGCAGCTTATGGACAGGGGAGGGTTCCTACGAGCAGTACTTC.

This clone was seen a single time. The chain carries TRBV28 and TRBJ2-1; 11 bases line up with TRBD2. J gave up 8 bases and V 5 bases, and 11 bases lay outside the gene matches. There are 16 residues in the CDR3. The germline V gene encodes CDR1 MDHEN and CDR2 SYDVKM. CDR3 sequence: CASSLQTSGASDEQFF. Here the CDR3 DNA reads TGTGCCAGCAGTCTACAGACTAGCGGGGCGTCGGATGAGCAGTTCTTC.

The chain employs TRBV10-3 and TRBJ2-7; 10 nucleotides line up with TRBD1. Germline V gene data show CDR1 as ENHRY and CDR2 as SYGVKD. This CDR3 contains 14 residues. The ends lost 10 bases at V and 4 bases at J; junction bases unmatched: 10. In nucleotides, the CDR3 is TGTGCCAGTCGAGGGGGACAGGGGCGGTACGAGCAGTACTTC. Translation: CASRGGQGRYEQYF.

The V call is TRBV4-1, the J call TRBJ1-4; the D is unclear. Trimming pared 0 bases from V and 8 bases from J, leaving 7 bases between. This CDR3 is 13 amino acids long. CDR1 is MGHRA, CDR2 YSYEKL, per germline. CDR3 amino acids: CASSQDMEEKLFF. The CDR3 nucleotides read TGCGCCAGCAGCCAAGATATGGAGGAAAAACTGTTTTTT.

Note on this clone: A read error may produce the germline difference seen at one junction end. The V and J genes are TRBV7-7 and TRBJ2-3, with unresolved D. Germline V gene lookup returns CDR1 SSHAT and CDR2 FNYEAQ (reference sequence). The CDR3 contains 13 residues. CDR3 DNA sequence: TGTGCTAGCAGCTCGACCGTCACAGATACGCAGTATTTT. Translating gives CASSSTVTDTQYF.

The CDR3 DNA sequence: TGCAGCGCTCGGACAGCGAACACCGGGGAGCTGTTTTTT. Amino acid sequence: CSARTANTGELFF. The chain links TRBV29-1 to TRBJ2-2; perhaps TRBD1 as D (6 bases). Deletions cut 7 bases from V and 0 bases from J, with 9 bases between. CDR1 is SQVTM, CDR2 ANQGSEA, per germline. CDR3 length: 13 amino acids.

The chain has TRBV7-8 and TRBJ2-5, with D perhaps matching TRBD1 (6 bases). The CDR3 covers 14 residues. Germline CDR1 and CDR2: SGHVS and FQNEAQ. Trimming cost V 5 bases and J 0 bases, with 10 bases left between them. The CDR3 loop is CASSPRDNQETQYF. DNA of the CDR3: TGTGCCAGCAGCCCCCGGGACAACCAAGAGACCCAGTACTTC.

The chain recombines TRBV15 with TRBJ2-7; 7 nucleotides match TRBD2. The CDR3 covers 17 residues. The V and J ends lost 3 bases and 2 bases, in that order; junction bases with no gene match: 13. Per the germline V gene, CDR1 is LNHNV and CDR2 is YYDKDF (reference sequence). The CDR3 protein is CATSSPDRGVTTYEQYF. In DNA form, the CDR3 reads TGTGCCACCAGCAGCCCAGACCGGGGGGTTACCACCTACGAGCAGTACTTC.

This rearrangement joins TRBV5-1 to TRBJ1-4; TRBD1 matches at 7 bases. The germline CDR1 and CDR2 sequences are SGHRS and YFSETQ. V lost 4 bases to trimming and J lost 6 bases; unmatched junction nucleotides: 12. The length of the CDR3 is 16 residues. The CDR3: CASSLELTGTHEKLFF. For the CDR3, the DNA is TGCGCCAGCAGCCTGGAATTGACAGGGACTCATGAAAAACTGTTTTTT.